This record covers a single TCR beta chain. Its antigen is currently unknown. The sample comes from a study of T cell responses to AZD1222 COVID-19 vaccine. Only in-frame clones appear in the TCRdb table, and some are missing; sequencing was by immunoSEQ multiplex PCR. Seen here are 150,000 to 200,000 clones, about 86% observed once, and the top ten hold about 0.49%. This CDR3 region has 11 residues. The V segment lost 8 bases and the J segment 6 bases; nucleotides outside the gene matches: 4. Per the germline V gene, CDR1 is LGHDT and CDR2 is YNNKEL (reference sequence). General observations from the study: Samples come after the peak T cell response, not at day 14.

The clonotype originates from an adult in good health. Sequencing used peripheral blood, obtained on day 0 of AZD1222 vaccination. The chain has TRBV3-1 (or the pseudogene TRBV3-2) and TRBJ2-7, with 7 bases identical to TRBD2. As DNA, the CDR3 is TGTGCCAGCGCTATAGCGGGCGAGCAGTACTTC. It yields the protein CASAIAGEQYF.